The rows below give T cell receptor beta chains drawn from one sample of a study of blood T cell repertoires in COVID-19. Repertoires were generated with immunoSEQ multiplex PCR, while TCRdb's copy carries only in-frame clones and drops some. The sample records around 80,000 clones, 70% to 85% being singletons. Sequencing was done on a sample of peripheral blood. The origin of the receptors is a human donor in a cohort sampled during active COVID-19. Both conserved end residues are part of each CDR3. Each record gives: J gene, clone size, D gene, V gene, CDR3 protein, CDR3 DNA. D genes are given only for firm matches. Only part of the rows carry a size: once, few, many, or a class if the clone is expanded.

J: TRBJ1-4
size: -
D: -
V: TRBV5-1
CDR3: CASSSDSQNEKLFF
DNA: TGCGCCAGCAGCTCGGACAGCCAGAATGAAAAACTGTTTTTT

J: TRBJ1-6
size: -
D: -
V: TRBV28
CDR3: CASTLPRGPLHF
DNA: TGTGCCAGCACCTTGCCACGGGGACCCCTCCACTTT

J: TRBJ2-5
size: -
D: -
V: TRBV6-5
CDR3: CASYVGSGTQYF
DNA: TGTGCCAGCTATGTGGGCTCTGGGACCCAGTACTTC

J: TRBJ1-1
size: -
D: -
V: TRBV20-1
CDR3: CSASTRGTEAFF
DNA: TGCAGTGCTAGTACAAGAGGGACTGAAGCTTTCTTT

J: TRBJ2-2
size: -
D: -
V: TRBV24-1
CDR3: CATRGFGTGELFF
DNA: TGTGCCACCCGGGGGTTTGGCACCGGGGAGCTGTTTTTT

J: TRBJ2-5
size: -
D: -
V: TRBV5-4
CDR3: CASSLTQQETQYF
DNA: TGTGCCAGCAGCCTTACACAGCAAGAGACCCAGTACTTC

J: TRBJ2-1
size: -
D: -
V: TRBV12-5
CDR3: CASGLGGGPRYNEQFF
DNA: TGTGCTAGTGGTTTGGGGGGGGGCCCGCGCTACAATGAGCAGTTCTTC

J: TRBJ1-2
size: -
D: TRBD1
V: TRBV6-5
CDR3: CASSPGTGDGYTF
DNA: TGTGCCAGCAGTCCCGGGACAGGGGACGGCTACACCTTC

J: TRBJ2-3
size: once
D: TRBD2
V: TRBV5-1
CDR3: CASSASGGGDTQYF
DNA: TGCGCCAGCAGCGCTAGCGGGGGGGGAGATACGCAGTATTTT

J: TRBJ1-5
size: once
D: -
V: TRBV6-6
CDR3: CASSYRGDGLKAQHF
DNA: TGTGCCAGCAGTTACCGCGGGGACGGACTCAAAGCCCAGCATTTT

J: TRBJ2-7
size: -
D: -
V: TRBV7-2
CDR3: CASSWITVPFAEQYF
DNA: TGTGCCAGCAGCTGGATTACAGTCCCATTTGCCGAGCAGTACTTC

J: TRBJ1-1
size: -
D: -
V: TRBV15
CDR3: CATNTGLDTEAFF
DNA: TGTGCCACCAATACAGGGTTGGACACTGAAGCTTTCTTT

J: TRBJ2-7
size: -
D: TRBD2
V: TRBV7-6
CDR3: CASSLAGRGVYEQYF
DNA: TGTGCCAGCAGCTTAGCAGGGCGGGGGGTTTACGAGCAGTACTTC

J: TRBJ2-7
size: -
D: TRBD1
V: TRBV4-1
CDR3: CASSHAGTGTYEQYF
DNA: TGCGCCAGCAGCCACGCCGGGACAGGGACCTACGAGCAGTACTTC

J: TRBJ1-6
size: once
D: -
V: TRBV6-5
CDR3: CASSYELQNNSPLHF
DNA: TGTGCCAGCAGTTACGAATTACAGAATAATTCACCCCTCCACTTT

J: TRBJ2-3
size: few
D: -
V: TRBV6-6
CDR3: CASSYRGSGQYF
DNA: TGTGCCAGCAGTTACAGGGGGAGTGGGCAGTATTTT

J: TRBJ2-3
size: -
D: TRBD2
V: TRBV5-1
CDR3: CASSSGGGGTTDTQYF
DNA: TGCGCCAGCAGCTCGGGCGGCGGGGGGACCACAGATACGCAGTATTTT

J: TRBJ2-7
size: -
D: -
V: TRBV11-2
CDR3: CASSLDRGVTGYEQYF
DNA: TGTGCCAGCAGCTTAGATCGAGGCGTAACGGGGTACGAGCAGTACTTC

J: TRBJ2-3
size: -
D: -
V: TRBV3-1/TRBV3-2
CDR3: CASSQGGLPLDTQYF
DNA: TGTGCCAGCAGCCAAGGGGGCCTTCCTTTAGATACGCAGTATTTT

J: TRBJ1-1
size: -
D: TRBD1
V: TRBV27
CDR3: CASSFGQGFSEAFF
DNA: TGTGCCAGCAGTTTCGGACAGGGGTTTTCTGAAGCTTTCTTT

J: TRBJ2-7
size: -
D: TRBD1
V: TRBV5-1
CDR3: CASSSGQTFGEQYF
DNA: TGCGCCAGCAGCTCGGGACAGACATTCGGTGAGCAGTACTTC

J: TRBJ1-1
size: -
D: -
V: TRBV7-2
CDR3: CASSRRLRDTEAFF
DNA: TGTGCCAGCAGCCGCCGACTCCGGGACACTGAAGCTTTCTTT

J: TRBJ2-1
size: -
D: -
V: TRBV15
CDR3: CATSRVRGSSYNEQFF
DNA: TGTGCCACCAGCAGAGTCCGGGGGTCGTCCTACAATGAGCAGTTCTTC

J: TRBJ2-1
size: -
D: TRBD2
V: TRBV3-1/TRBV3-2
CDR3: CASSQGGLAGGLVYNEQFF
DNA: TGTGCCAGCAGCCAGGGTGGGCTAGCGGGGGGGTTAGTGTACAATGAGCAGTTCTTC

J: TRBJ1-6
size: few
D: -
V: TRBV10-3
CDR3: CAITPTGLNSPLHF
DNA: TGTGCCATCACCCCTACGGGACTAAATTCACCCCTCCACTTT

J: TRBJ2-1
size: -
D: TRBD2
V: TRBV5-1
CDR3: CASSFSSGGTYNEQFF
DNA: TGCGCCAGCAGCTTCTCCAGCGGGGGGACATACAATGAGCAGTTCTTC

J: TRBJ2-1
size: -
D: TRBD1
V: TRBV30
CDR3: CAWWRDREGYNEQFF
DNA: TGTGCCTGGTGGAGAGACAGGGAAGGGTACAATGAGCAGTTCTTC

J: TRBJ2-5
size: -
D: TRBD2
V: TRBV18
CDR3: CASSAASGGLQETQYF
DNA: TGTGCCAGCTCAGCAGCTAGCGGGGGTTTACAAGAGACCCAGTACTTC

J: TRBJ2-2
size: -
D: -
V: TRBV24-1
CDR3: CATSDPNARNTGELFF
DNA: TGTGCCACCAGTGATCCAAACGCGCGGAACACCGGGGAGCTGTTTTTT

J: TRBJ2-1
size: -
D: -
V: TRBV6-5
CDR3: CASSSPDNEQFF
DNA: TGTGCCAGCAGTTCCCCAGACAATGAGCAGTTCTTC

J: TRBJ2-1
size: -
D: -
V: TRBV7-9
CDR3: CASSPRTTELWNEQFF
DNA: TGTGCCAGCAGCCCCCGGACAACAGAGCTTTGGAATGAGCAGTTCTTC

J: TRBJ1-1
size: -
D: -
V: TRBV25-1
CDR3: CASSEGRYTEAFF
DNA: TGTGCCAGCAGTGAAGGCAGGTACACTGAAGCTTTCTTT

J: TRBJ1-2
size: once
D: TRBD1
V: TRBV7-2
CDR3: CASSSDRGQPMGYGYTF
DNA: TGTGCCAGCAGCTCCGACAGGGGGCAACCTATGGGCTATGGCTACACCTTC

J: TRBJ2-7
size: -
D: -
V: TRBV7-3
CDR3: CASSPRPSTPYEQYF
DNA: TGTGCCAGCAGCCCGCGGCCCTCAACCCCCTACGAGCAGTACTTC

J: TRBJ2-2
size: -
D: -
V: TRBV30
CDR3: CAWSRDSRTGELFF
DNA: TGTGCCTGGAGTCGAGACAGTCGCACCGGGGAGCTGTTTTTT

J: TRBJ1-4
size: -
D: -
V: TRBV15
CDR3: CATSRDSGVITNEKLFF
DNA: TGTGCCACCAGCAGAGATTCAGGGGTGATAACTAATGAAAAACTGTTTTTT

J: TRBJ2-5
size: -
D: TRBD2
V: TRBV5-1
CDR3: CASSLKAGGGETQYF
DNA: TGCGCCAGCAGCTTGAAGGCGGGGGGCGGGGAGACCCAGTACTTC

J: TRBJ2-2
size: -
D: -
V: TRBV7-7
CDR3: CASSSAVATGELFF
DNA: TGTGCCAGCAGCTCGGCGGTGGCCACCGGGGAGCTGTTTTTT

J: TRBJ2-7
size: -
D: -
V: TRBV18
CDR3: CASSPRQGGYEQYF
DNA: TGTGCCAGCTCACCACGGCAGGGAGGCTACGAGCAGTACTTC

J: TRBJ1-4
size: -
D: -
V: TRBV18
CDR3: CASSPPDRGKLFF
DNA: TGTGCCAGCTCACCACCGGACCGAGGGAAACTGTTTTTT

J: TRBJ2-6
size: -
D: -
V: TRBV19
CDR3: CARDTASGANVLTF
DNA: TGTGCCCGCGATACTGCCTCTGGGGCCAACGTCCTGACTTTC

J: TRBJ2-2
size: -
D: TRBD1
V: TRBV27
CDR3: CASSSQGAVNTGELFF
DNA: TGTGCCAGCAGTTCACAGGGGGCAGTGAACACCGGGGAGCTGTTTTTT

J: TRBJ2-1
size: -
D: -
V: TRBV19
CDR3: CASSLQGEFRDEQFF
DNA: TGTGCCAGTAGCTTACAGGGAGAATTCAGGGATGAGCAGTTCTTC

J: TRBJ2-2
size: once
D: -
V: TRBV5-6
CDR3: CASSFGTGGTGELFF
DNA: TGTGCCAGCAGCTTCGGGACCGGAGGGACCGGGGAGCTGTTTTTT

J: TRBJ1-2
size: -
D: -
V: TRBV20-1
CDR3: CSASQGPEQSF
DNA: TGCAGTGCTAGTCAGGGTCCCGAGCAAAGCTTC